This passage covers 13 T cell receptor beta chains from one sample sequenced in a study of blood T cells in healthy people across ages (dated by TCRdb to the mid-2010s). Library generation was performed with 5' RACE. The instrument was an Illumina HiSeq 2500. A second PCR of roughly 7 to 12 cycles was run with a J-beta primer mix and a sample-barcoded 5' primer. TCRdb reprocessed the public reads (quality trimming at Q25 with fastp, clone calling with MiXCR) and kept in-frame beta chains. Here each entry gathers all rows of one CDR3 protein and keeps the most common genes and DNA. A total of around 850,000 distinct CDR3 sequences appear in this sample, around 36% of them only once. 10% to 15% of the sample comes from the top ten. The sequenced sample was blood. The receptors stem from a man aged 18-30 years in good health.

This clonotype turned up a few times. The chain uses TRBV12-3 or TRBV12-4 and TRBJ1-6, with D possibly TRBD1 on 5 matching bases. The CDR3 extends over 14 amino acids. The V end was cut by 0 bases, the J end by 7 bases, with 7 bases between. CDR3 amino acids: CASSLAGANSPLHF. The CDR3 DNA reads TGTGCCAGCAGTTTAGCAGGGGCAAATTCACCCCTCCACTTT.

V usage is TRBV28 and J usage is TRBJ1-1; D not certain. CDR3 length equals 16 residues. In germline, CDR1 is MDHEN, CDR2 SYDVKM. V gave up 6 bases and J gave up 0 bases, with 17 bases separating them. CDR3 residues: CASSSPHKGLNTEAFF. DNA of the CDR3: TGTGCCAGCAGCTCACCCCATAAAGGACTGAACACTGAAGCTTTCTTT. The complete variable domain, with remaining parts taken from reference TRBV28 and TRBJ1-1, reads DVKVTQSSRYLVKRTGEKVFLECVQDMDHENMFWYRQDPGLGLRLIYFSYDVKMKEKGDIPEGYSVSREKKERFSLILESASTNQTSMYLCASSSPHKGLNTEAFFGQGTRLTVV.

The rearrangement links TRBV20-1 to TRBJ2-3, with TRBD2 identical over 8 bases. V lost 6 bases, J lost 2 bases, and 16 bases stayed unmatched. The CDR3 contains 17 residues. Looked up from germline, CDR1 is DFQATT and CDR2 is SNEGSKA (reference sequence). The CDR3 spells CSAAGTTSGPTTDTQYF. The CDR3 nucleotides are TGCAGTGCAGCCGGGACTACTAGCGGCCCCACCACAGATACGCAGTATTTT.

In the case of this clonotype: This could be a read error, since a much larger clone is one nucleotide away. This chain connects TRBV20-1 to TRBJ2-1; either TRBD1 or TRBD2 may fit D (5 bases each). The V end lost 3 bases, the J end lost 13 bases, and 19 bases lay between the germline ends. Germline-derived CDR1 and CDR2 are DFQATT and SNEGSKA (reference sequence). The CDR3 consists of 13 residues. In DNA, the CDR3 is TGCAGTGCTAGGACGGGGCTGGGGGAGACCCAGTTCTTC. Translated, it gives CSARTGLGETQFF.

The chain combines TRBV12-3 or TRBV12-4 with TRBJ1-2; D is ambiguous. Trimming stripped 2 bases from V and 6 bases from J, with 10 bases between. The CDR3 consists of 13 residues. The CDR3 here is CASSLSASDGYTF. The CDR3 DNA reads TGTGCCAGCAGTTTATCGGCCAGCGATGGCTACACCTTC.

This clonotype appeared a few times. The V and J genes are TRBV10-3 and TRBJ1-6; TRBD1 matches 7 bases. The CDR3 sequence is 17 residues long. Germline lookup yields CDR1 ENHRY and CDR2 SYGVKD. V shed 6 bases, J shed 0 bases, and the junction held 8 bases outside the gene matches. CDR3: CAIRSGGKDSYNSPLHF. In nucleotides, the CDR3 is TGTGCCATCAGGTCAGGGGGAAAGGACTCCTATAATTCACCCCTCCACTTT.

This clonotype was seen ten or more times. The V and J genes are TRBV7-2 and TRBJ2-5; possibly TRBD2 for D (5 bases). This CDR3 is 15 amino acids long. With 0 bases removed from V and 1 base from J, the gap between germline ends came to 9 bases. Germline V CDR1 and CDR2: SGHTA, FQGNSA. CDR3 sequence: CASSLAGVSQETQYF. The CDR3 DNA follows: TGTGCCAGCAGCTTAGCCGGGGTCTCCCAAGAGACCCAGTACTTC.

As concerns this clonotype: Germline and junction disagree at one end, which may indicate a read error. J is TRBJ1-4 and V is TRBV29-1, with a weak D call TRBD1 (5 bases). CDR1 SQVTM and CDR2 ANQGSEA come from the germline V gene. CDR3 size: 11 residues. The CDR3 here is CSARDDEELFF. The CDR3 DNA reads TGCAGCGCCCGGGACGATGAAGAACTGTTTTTT.

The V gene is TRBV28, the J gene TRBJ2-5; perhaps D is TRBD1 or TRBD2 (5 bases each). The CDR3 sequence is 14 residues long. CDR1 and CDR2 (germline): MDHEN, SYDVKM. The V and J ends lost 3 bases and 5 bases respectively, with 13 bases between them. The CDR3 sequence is CASSFGGVKETQYF. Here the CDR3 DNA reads TGTGCCAGCAGTTTTGGGGGAGTTAAGGAGACCCAGTACTTC.

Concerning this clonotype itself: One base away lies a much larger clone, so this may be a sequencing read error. The CDR3 DNA reads TGTGCCAGCAGCTTAAGCAGGGCGGATGAGCAGTTCTTC. The encoded protein is CASSLSRADEQFF. The chain carries TRBV7-9 and TRBJ2-1, with a weak D call TRBD1 (5 bases). The CDR3 runs to 13 residues. The V end lost 2 bases, the J end lost 8 bases, and 10 bases lay between the germline ends. The V gene's germline CDR1 is SEHNR and CDR2 FQNEAQ (reference sequence).

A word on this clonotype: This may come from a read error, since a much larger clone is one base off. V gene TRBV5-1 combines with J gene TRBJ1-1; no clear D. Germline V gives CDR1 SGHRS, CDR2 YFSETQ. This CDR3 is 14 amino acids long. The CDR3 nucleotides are TGCGCCAGCGGCTTGGAGAGTTCCAACACTGAAGCTTTCTTT. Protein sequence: CASGLESSNTEAFF.

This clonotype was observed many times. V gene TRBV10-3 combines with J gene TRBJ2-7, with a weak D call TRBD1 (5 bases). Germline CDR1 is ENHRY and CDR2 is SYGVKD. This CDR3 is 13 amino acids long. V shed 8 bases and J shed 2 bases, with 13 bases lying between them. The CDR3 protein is CAIANQGAYEQYF. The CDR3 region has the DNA TGTGCCATCGCGAACCAGGGTGCCTACGAGCAGTACTTC.

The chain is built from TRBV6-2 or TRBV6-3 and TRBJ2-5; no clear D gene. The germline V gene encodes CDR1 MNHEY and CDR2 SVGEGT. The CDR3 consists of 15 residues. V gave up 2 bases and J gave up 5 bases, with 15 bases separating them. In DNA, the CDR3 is TGTGCCAGCAGTTACCCCAGGCAGAATTTGGAGACCCAGTACTTC. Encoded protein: CASSYPRQNLETQYF.